One sample yielded the 21 T cell receptor beta chains listed below, sequenced in a study of cytomegalovirus exposure and HLA in healthy donors. The PCR made use of 60 Vbeta and 13 Jbeta primers. Some clones are missing from TCRdb's copy, which holds only in-frame ones; the method was immunoSEQ multiplex PCR. The table includes roughly 36,000 clones, roughly 74% detected once. The source material was PBMCs. These receptor sequences come from a man aged 25 to 40 in good health and CMV-seronegative.

V gene TRBV5-4 combines with J gene TRBJ1-2; 7 bases map to TRBD1. With 4 bases clipped from V and 4 bases from J, the junction kept 10 bases outside the gene matches. The CDR3 length is 15 residues. CDR1 is SGHNT, CDR2 YYREEE, per germline (reference sequence). As DNA, the CDR3 is TGTGCCAGCAGCCCCCCGGGACAGCCCCTCTATGGCTACACCTTC. Its protein product is CASSPPGQPLYGYTF.

The chain combines TRBV4-1 with TRBJ1-1, with D hard to call. Germline CDR1 reads MGHRA; CDR2 reads YSYEKL. The CDR3 extends over 17 amino acids. V was pared by 0 bases and J by 1 base, with 15 bases between. The CDR3, as DNA: TGCGCCAGCAGCCAAGATTCCCTGAACAGAGCGAACACTGAAGCTTTCTTT. Its protein product is CASSQDSLNRANTEAFF.

The chain recombines TRBV5-5 with TRBJ2-5, with D possibly TRBD2 on 5 matching bases. V was cut by 0 bases and J by 0 bases, with 9 bases left in between. The germline gives CDR1 SGHKS, CDR2 YYEKEE (reference sequence). The CDR3 is 15 amino acids. The CDR3 here is CASSLGSGYQETQYF. Here the CDR3 DNA reads TGTGCCAGCAGCTTGGGTTCGGGGTACCAAGAGACCCAGTACTTC.

The chain links TRBV6-1 to TRBJ2-3; unclear D gene. Trimming took off 4 bases at V and 4 bases at J, with 9 bases between the two ends. The V gene's germline CDR1 is MNHNS and CDR2 SASEGT. This CDR3 is 13 amino acids long. As DNA, the CDR3 is TGTGCCAGCAGTGTTTCCATTCCAGATACGCAGTATTTT. Its translation: CASSVSIPDTQYF.

This clone was detected a few times. This chain links TRBV6-4 with TRBJ2-3, with 7 positions matching TRBD1. The CDR3 is made up of 13 amino acids. Germline CDR1 MRHNA, CDR2 SNTAGT. Trimming removed 10 bases from V and 2 bases from J; junction bases left unmatched: 6. CDR3 sequence reads: CATSGQLTDTQYF. The CDR3 DNA reads as TGTGCCACCTCGGGACAGCTCACAGATACGCAGTATTTT.

V and J are TRBV7-3 and TRBJ2-1; a possible D gene is TRBD1 (6 bases). The germline V gene encodes CDR1 SGHTA and CDR2 FQGTGA. Trimming removed 5 bases at V and 6 bases at J, with 14 bases between. The CDR3 covers 14 residues. CDR3 coding DNA: TGTGCCAGCAGCCGTACCGGGACATCCAATGAGCAGTTCTTC. This gives the protein CASSRTGTSNEQFF.

In this sample, this clone turned up a few times. The chain couples TRBV5-5 to TRBJ2-5; D may be TRBD2 (5 bases). Trimming pared 1 base from V and 5 bases from J, leaving 9 bases between. CDR1 and CDR2 (germline): SGHKS, YYEKEE (reference sequence). The length of the CDR3 is 13 residues. This CDR3 reads CASSLNRGETQYF. CDR3 DNA: TGTGCCAGCAGCTTGAACCGAGGGGAGACCCAGTACTTC. The variable domain in full, completed from reference TRBV5-5 and TRBJ2-5, reads DAGVTQSPTHLIKTRGQQVTLRCSPISGHKSVSWYQQVLGQGPQFIFQYYEKEERGRGNFPDRFSARQFPNYSSELNVNALLLGDSALYLCASSLNRGETQYFGPGTRLLVL.

The J gene is TRBJ1-3, the V gene TRBV19; D uncertain. From germline, CDR1 is LNHDA and CDR2 SQIVND (reference sequence). The CDR3 is made up of 15 amino acids. V was pared by 3 bases and J by 2 bases, with 11 bases between. The CDR3 DNA reads as TGTGCCAGTAGTATCCCCCTGGAGACTGGAAACACCATATATTTT. Protein product: CASSIPLETGNTIYF.

The chain has TRBV9 and TRBJ2-2, with a weak D call TRBD1 (5 bases). CDR1 SGDLS and CDR2 YYNGEE come from the germline V gene. This CDR3 is 14 amino acids long. V was cut by 3 bases and J by 0 bases, with 6 bases left in between. The CDR3, as DNA: TGTGCCAGCAGCGGGACATCGAACACCGGGGAGCTGTTTTTT. Its protein is CASSGTSNTGELFF.

V and J are TRBV6-6 and TRBJ2-6; maybe TRBD1 (5 bases). Trimming cost V 7 bases and J 0 bases, with 10 bases left between them. This CDR3 is built from 15 residues. Germline values: CDR1 MNHNY, CDR2 SVGAGI (reference sequence). The CDR3 loop is CASNQGGSGANVLTF. The CDR3 coding sequence is TGTGCCAGCAATCAGGGTGGCTCTGGGGCCAACGTCCTGACTTTC.

V gene TRBV6-1 combines with J gene TRBJ2-2, with TRBD1 matching 7 bases. CDR1 MNHNS and CDR2 SASEGT come from the germline V gene. CDR3 length: 16 residues. The ends lost 0 bases at V and 6 bases at J; junction bases unmatched: 7. The CDR3 is CASSEAGQLRAGELFF. DNA for the CDR3: TGTGCCAGCAGTGAAGCGGGACAGCTCCGGGCCGGGGAGCTGTTTTTT.

The CDR3 loop is CASTLRQGAGQPQHF. The DNA of the CDR3 is TGTGCCAGTACCCTCCGACAGGGGGCAGGTCAGCCCCAGCATTTT. The chain couples TRBV19 to TRBJ1-5; 10 nucleotides line up with TRBD1. There are 15 residues in the CDR3. V was pared by 7 bases and J by 6 bases, with 9 bases of the junction left unmatched. The germline CDR1 and CDR2 sequences are LNHDA and SQIVND (reference sequence).

The chain recombines TRBV27 with TRBJ2-7; TRBD2 aligns across 10 bases. Looked up from germline, CDR1 is MNHEY and CDR2 is SMNVEV (reference sequence). There are 14 residues in the CDR3. The ends lost 3 bases at V and 6 bases at J; junction bases unmatched: 5. The CDR3 nucleotides read TGTGCCAGCAGTTTCTCTAGCGGGAGTTCCGAGCAGTACTTC. It yields the protein CASSFSSGSSEQYF.

The J gene is TRBJ1-5, the V gene TRBV28, with TRBD1 matching 7 bases. Losses at the gene ends were 6 bases for V and 2 bases for J; bases not matched to a gene: 7. The CDR3 is 15 residues long. Germline V gene data show CDR1 as MDHEN and CDR2 as SYDVKM. The CDR3, as DNA: TGTGCCAGCAGCTTAACAGGGGCCCGCAATCAGCCCCAGCATTTT. Amino acid sequence: CASSLTGARNQPQHF. The variable domain in full, completed from reference TRBV28 and TRBJ1-5, reads DVKVTQSSRYLVKRTGEKVFLECVQDMDHENMFWYRQDPGLGLRLIYFSYDVKMKEKGDIPEGYSVSREKKERFSLILESASTNQTSMYLCASSLTGARNQPQHFGDGTRLSIL.

This chain uses TRBV7-9 with TRBJ2-1; maybe TRBD2 (5 bases). Per germline, CDR1 SEHNR and CDR2 FQNEAQ (reference sequence). V lost 5 bases and J lost 8, with 22 bases in between. The CDR3 runs to 16 residues. The CDR3 region has the DNA TGTGCCAGCAGCCCCGGAACTAGTTCGGGAAACCATGAGCAGTTCTTC. Its protein is CASSPGTSSGNHEQFF.

V gene TRBV19 combines with J gene TRBJ2-7; tentatively, D is TRBD1 (5 bases). This CDR3 comprises 13 residues. V dropped 5 bases and J dropped 1 base, with 9 bases sitting between them. Germline-derived CDR1 and CDR2 are LNHDA and SQIVND (reference sequence). In nucleotides, the CDR3 is TGTGCCAGTAGTTTAGGACATTCCTACGAGCAGTACTTC. Its protein product is CASSLGHSYEQYF.

The CDR3 reads CASRTGTSGGAETQYF. DNA for the CDR3: TGTGCCAGCCGAACTGGAACTAGCGGGGGGGCAGAGACCCAGTACTTC. The rearrangement uses TRBV11-2 and TRBJ2-5; TRBD2 aligns across 13 bases. CDR1 and CDR2 (germline): SGHAT, FQNNGV. The CDR3 length is 16 residues. Losses at the gene ends were 8 bases for V and 4 bases for J; bases not matched to a gene: 10. Looking up the rest from reference TRBV11-2 and TRBJ2-5 gives the full variable domain: EAGVAQSPRYKIIEKRQSVAFWCNPISGHATLYWYQQILGQGPKLLIQFQNNGVVDDSQLPKDRFSAERLKGVDSTLKIQPAKLEDSAVYLCASRTGTSGGAETQYFGPGTRLLVL.

This clone appeared a single time. The rearrangement joins TRBV19 to TRBJ1-2; TRBD1 aligns across 8 bases. Germline loops: CDR1 LNHDA, CDR2 SQIVND (reference sequence). With V trimmed by 2 bases and J by 6 bases, 8 bases remained unmatched. This CDR3 is 15 amino acids long. CDR3 in DNA: TGTGCCAGTAGTATATCCCCTCGACAGGGGAATGGCTACACCTTC. Protein sequence: CASSISPRQGNGYTF. The full variable domain, its missing parts supplied by reference TRBV19 and TRBJ1-2, is DGGITQSPKYLFRKEGQNVTLSCEQNLNHDAMYWYRQDPGQGLRLIYYSQIVNDFQKGDIAEGYSVSREKKESFPLTVTSAQKNPTAFYLCASSISPRQGNGYTFGSGTRLTVV.

The genes are TRBV7-2 and TRBJ2-2; 9 nucleotides align to TRBD2. CDR1 SGHTA and CDR2 FQGNSA come from the germline V gene. With 6 bases clipped from V and 7 bases from J, the junction kept 12 bases outside the gene matches. The CDR3 spans 16 residues. DNA of the CDR3: TGTGCCAGCAGTTGGGCTAGCGGGACCGGGGGCGGGGAGCTGTTTTTT. Translation gives CASSWASGTGGGELFF.

The chain recombines TRBV28 with TRBJ2-3, with 8 positions matching TRBD1. CDR1 and CDR2 (germline): MDHEN, SYDVKM. After removal of 6 bases from V and 0 bases from J, the junction contained 5 bases not matched to a gene. CDR3 size: 15 residues. The CDR3 reads CASRGQDISTDTQYF. In DNA, the CDR3 is TGTGCCAGCAGGGGACAGGACATTAGCACAGATACGCAGTATTTT.

This clone was seen just once. The chain links TRBV11-2 to TRBJ2-1, with D maybe TRBD2 (6 bases). V dropped 5 bases and J dropped 6 bases, with 11 bases sitting between them. CDR1 is SGHAT, CDR2 FQNNGV, per germline. This CDR3 contains 13 residues. CDR3 in amino acids: CASSTGVSNEQFF. DNA of the CDR3: TGTGCCAGCAGCACGGGGGTGTCCAATGAGCAGTTCTTC.